A selection of T cell receptor beta chains follows, all from one sample in a study of T cell responses to AZD1222 COVID-19 vaccine. TCRdb's table, derived via immunoSEQ multiplex PCR, lists solely in-frame clones and lacks some. In the table there are tens of thousands of clones, roughly 91% of which are singletons. The material was peripheral blood, obtained 28 days after the second AZD1222 dose. All receptors come from an adult who received the AZD1222 COVID-19 vaccine. Each CDR3 is given with its conserved first and last residue. Each record gives: V gene, clone size, J gene, CDR3 protein. Expanded clones get a size class; other rows say once, few or many, or leave the size out.

v_call: TRBV5-1; clone_size: NA; j_call: TRBJ1-4; cdr3_aa: CASSLLGRGLNEKLFF
v_call: TRBV5-1; clone_size: NA; j_call: TRBJ1-2; cdr3_aa: CASSASGQGIRYGYTF
v_call: TRBV9; clone_size: once; j_call: TRBJ2-2; cdr3_aa: CASSVGVVTGELFF
v_call: TRBV15; clone_size: NA; j_call: TRBJ1-1; cdr3_aa: CATSPGQGNRNTEAFF
v_call: TRBV12-5; clone_size: NA; j_call: TRBJ1-1; cdr3_aa: CASGSLQGSEAFF
v_call: TRBV15; clone_size: NA; j_call: TRBJ1-2; cdr3_aa: CATSRDLGTGGNYGYTF
v_call: TRBV19; clone_size: NA; j_call: TRBJ2-3; cdr3_aa: CASSRLQGAGTDTQYF
v_call: TRBV7-8; clone_size: NA; j_call: TRBJ2-1; cdr3_aa: CASSLDRLAGGLSSYNEQFF
v_call: TRBV6-5; clone_size: NA; j_call: TRBJ1-6; cdr3_aa: CASKEGSGAPLHF
v_call: TRBV19; clone_size: few; j_call: TRBJ1-5; cdr3_aa: CASTGGSWQPQHF
v_call: TRBV12-5; clone_size: once; j_call: TRBJ1-6; cdr3_aa: CASGLTFGDSPLHF
v_call: TRBV18; clone_size: once; j_call: TRBJ2-7; cdr3_aa: CASSPSPGPYEQYF
v_call: TRBV18; clone_size: NA; j_call: TRBJ1-3; cdr3_aa: CASQMGSGNTIYF
v_call: TRBV4-1; clone_size: few; j_call: TRBJ1-3; cdr3_aa: CASSQDPVEGLGNTIYF
v_call: TRBV3-1/TRBV3-2; clone_size: NA; j_call: TRBJ2-2; cdr3_aa: CASSRLLTGNTGELFF
v_call: TRBV9; clone_size: NA; j_call: TRBJ2-3; cdr3_aa: CASSPGHAADTQYF